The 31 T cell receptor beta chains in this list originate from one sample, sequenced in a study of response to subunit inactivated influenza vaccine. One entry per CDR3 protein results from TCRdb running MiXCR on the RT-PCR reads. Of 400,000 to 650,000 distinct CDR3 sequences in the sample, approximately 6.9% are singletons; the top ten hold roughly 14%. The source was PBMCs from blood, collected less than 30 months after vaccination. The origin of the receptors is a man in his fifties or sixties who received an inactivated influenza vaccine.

The DNA of the CDR3 is TGTGCCAGCAGCTTAGGCCAATTTCGGTTCCAGGGGGCGGTTGAAAACACTGAAGCTTTCTTT. Translated: CASSLGQFRFQGAVENTEAFF. The chain couples TRBV11-2 to TRBJ1-1, with 8 bases identical to TRBD1. This CDR3 has 21 residues. Germline values: CDR1 SGHAT, CDR2 FQNNGV. V lost 1 base to trimming and J lost 2 bases; unmatched junction nucleotides: 21.

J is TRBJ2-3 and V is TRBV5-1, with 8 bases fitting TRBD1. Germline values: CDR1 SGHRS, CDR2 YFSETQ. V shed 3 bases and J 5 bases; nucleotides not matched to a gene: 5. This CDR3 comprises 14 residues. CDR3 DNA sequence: TGCGCCAGCAGCTCAATGACAGGGGAAGATACGCAGTATTTT. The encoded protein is CASSSMTGEDTQYF.

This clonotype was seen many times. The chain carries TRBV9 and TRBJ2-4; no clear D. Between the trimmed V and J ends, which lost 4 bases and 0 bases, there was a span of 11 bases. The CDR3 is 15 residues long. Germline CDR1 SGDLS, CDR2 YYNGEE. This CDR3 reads CASSLSGLAKNIQYF. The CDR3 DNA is TGTGCCAGCAGCCTATCTGGGTTAGCCAAAAACATTCAGTACTTC.

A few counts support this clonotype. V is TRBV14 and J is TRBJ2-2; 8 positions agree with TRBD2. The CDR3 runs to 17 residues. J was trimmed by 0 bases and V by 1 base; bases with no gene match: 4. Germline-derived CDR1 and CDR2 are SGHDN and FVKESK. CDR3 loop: CASSQGLASANTGELFF. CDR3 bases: TGTGCCAGCAGCCAAGGACTAGCGTCCGCGAACACCGGGGAGCTGTTTTTT.

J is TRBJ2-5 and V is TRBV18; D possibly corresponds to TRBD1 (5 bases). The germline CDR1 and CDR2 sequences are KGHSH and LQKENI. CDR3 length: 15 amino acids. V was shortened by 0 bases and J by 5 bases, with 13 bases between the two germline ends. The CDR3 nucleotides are TGTGCCAGCTCACCACCGTCGGTAGGGGTGGAGACCCAGTACTTC. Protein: CASSPPSVGVETQYF.

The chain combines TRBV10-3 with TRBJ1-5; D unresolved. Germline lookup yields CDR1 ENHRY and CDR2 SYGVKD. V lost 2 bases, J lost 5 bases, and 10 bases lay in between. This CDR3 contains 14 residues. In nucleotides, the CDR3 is TGTGCCATCAGTGAGCAAGCTAGGGATCAGCCCCAGCATTTT. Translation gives CAISEQARDQPQHF.

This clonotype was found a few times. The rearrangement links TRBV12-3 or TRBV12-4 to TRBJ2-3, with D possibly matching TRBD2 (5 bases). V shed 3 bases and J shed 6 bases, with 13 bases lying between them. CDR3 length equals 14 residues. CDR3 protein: CASSFGLASDTQYF. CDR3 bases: TGTGCCAGCAGTTTCGGCCTAGCTTCGGATACGCAGTATTTT.

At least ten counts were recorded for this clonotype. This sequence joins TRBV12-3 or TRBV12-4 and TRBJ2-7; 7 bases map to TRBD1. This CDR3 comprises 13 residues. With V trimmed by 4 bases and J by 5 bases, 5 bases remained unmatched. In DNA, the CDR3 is TGTGCCAGCAGTTGGACAGGCGGGCACGAGCAGTACTTC. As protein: CASSWTGGHEQYF.

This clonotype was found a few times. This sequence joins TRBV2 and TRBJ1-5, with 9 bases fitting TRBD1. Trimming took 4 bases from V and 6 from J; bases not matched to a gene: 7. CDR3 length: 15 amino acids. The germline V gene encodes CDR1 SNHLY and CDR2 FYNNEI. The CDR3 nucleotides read TGTGCCAGCAGTGGTGGGACAGGGCTTGGTCAGCCCCAGCATTTT. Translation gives CASSGGTGLGQPQHF.

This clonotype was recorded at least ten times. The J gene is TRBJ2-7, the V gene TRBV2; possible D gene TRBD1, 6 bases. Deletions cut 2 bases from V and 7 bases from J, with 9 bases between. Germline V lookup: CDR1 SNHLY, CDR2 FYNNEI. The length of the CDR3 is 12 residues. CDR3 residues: CASSEQGWEQYF. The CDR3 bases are TGTGCCAGCAGTGAACAGGGGTGGGAGCAGTACTTC.

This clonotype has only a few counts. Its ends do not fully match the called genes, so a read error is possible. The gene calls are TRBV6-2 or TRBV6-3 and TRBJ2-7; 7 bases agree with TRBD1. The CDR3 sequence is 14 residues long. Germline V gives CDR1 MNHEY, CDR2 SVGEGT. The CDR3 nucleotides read TGTGCCAGCAGTTACCCCGGGACAGAATACGACCAGTACTTC. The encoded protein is CASSYPGTEYDQYF.

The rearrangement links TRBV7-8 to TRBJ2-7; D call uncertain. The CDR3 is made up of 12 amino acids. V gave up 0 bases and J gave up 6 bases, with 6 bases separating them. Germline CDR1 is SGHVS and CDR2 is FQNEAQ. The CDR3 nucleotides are TGTGCCAGCAGCTTAGCGCAAGGCGAGCAGTACTTC. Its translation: CASSLAQGEQYF.

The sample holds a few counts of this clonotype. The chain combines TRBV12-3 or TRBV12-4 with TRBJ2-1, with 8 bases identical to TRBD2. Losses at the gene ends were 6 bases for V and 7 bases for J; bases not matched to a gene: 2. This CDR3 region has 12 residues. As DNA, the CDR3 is TGTGCCAGCAGCGGGGGGGCGAATGAGCAGTTCTTC. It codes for CASSGGANEQFF.

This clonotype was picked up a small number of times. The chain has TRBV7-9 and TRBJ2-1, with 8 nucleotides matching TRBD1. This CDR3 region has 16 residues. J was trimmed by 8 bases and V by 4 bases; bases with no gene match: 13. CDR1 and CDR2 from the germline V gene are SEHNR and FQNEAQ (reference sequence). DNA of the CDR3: TGTGCCAGCAGCTGGCCACACAGGGGGGTTGGCGATGAGCAGTTCTTC. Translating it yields CASSWPHRGVGDEQFF. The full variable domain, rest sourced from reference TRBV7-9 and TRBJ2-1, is DTGVSQNPRHKITKRGQNVTFRCDPISEHNRLYWYRQTLGQGPEFLTYFQNEAQLEKSRLLSDRFSAERPKGSFSTLEIQRTEQGDSAMYLCASSWPHRGVGDEQFFGPGTRLTVL.

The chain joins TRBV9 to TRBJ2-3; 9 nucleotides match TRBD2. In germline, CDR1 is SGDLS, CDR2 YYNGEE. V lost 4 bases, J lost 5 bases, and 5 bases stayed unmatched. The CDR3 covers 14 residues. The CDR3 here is CASSTPAGGDTQYF. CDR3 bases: TGTGCCAGCAGCACCCCAGCGGGGGGAGATACGCAGTATTTT. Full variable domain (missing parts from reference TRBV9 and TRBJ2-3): DSGVTQTPKHLITATGQRVTLRCSPRSGDLSVYWYQQSLDQGLQFLIQYYNGEERAKGNILERFSAQQFPDLHSELNLSSLELGDSALYFCASSTPAGGDTQYFGPGTRLTVL.

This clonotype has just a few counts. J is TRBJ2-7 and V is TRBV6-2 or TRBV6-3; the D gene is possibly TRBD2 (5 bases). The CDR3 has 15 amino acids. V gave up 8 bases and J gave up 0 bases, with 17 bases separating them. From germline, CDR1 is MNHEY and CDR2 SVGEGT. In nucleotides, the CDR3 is TGTGCCAGCCGTACGCTAGCCTTGAGCTCCTACGAGCAGTACTTC. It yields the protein CASRTLALSSYEQYF.

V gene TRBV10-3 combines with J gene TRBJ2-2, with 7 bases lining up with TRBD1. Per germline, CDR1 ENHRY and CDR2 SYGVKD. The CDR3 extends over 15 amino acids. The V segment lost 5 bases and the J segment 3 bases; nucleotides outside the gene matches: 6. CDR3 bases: TGTGCCATCAGTACCGGGACAGAACACACCGGGGAGCTGTTTTTT. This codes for CAISTGTEHTGELFF.

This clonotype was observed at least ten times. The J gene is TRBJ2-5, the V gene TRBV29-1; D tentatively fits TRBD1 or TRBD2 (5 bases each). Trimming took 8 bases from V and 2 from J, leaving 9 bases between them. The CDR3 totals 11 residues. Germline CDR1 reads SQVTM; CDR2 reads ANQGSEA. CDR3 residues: CSWGSQETQYF. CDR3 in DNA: TGCAGCTGGGGGTCGCAAGAGACCCAGTACTTC.

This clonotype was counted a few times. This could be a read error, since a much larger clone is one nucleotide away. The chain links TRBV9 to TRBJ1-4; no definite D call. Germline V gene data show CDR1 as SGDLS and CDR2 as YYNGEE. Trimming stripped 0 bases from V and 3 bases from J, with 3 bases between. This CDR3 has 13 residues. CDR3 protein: CASSVGPNEKLFF. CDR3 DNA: TGTGCCAGCAGCGTAGGCCCTAATGAAAAACTGTTTTTT. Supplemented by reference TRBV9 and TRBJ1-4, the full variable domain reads DSGVTQTPKHLITATGQRVTLRCSPRSGDLSVYWYQQSLDQGLQFLIQYYNGEERAKGNILERFSAQQFPDLHSELNLSSLELGDSALYFCASSVGPNEKLFFGSGTQLSVL.

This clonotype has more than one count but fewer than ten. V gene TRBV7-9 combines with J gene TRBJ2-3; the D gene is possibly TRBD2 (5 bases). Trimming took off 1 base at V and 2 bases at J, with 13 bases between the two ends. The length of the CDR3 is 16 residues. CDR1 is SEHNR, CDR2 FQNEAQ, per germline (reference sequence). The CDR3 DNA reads TGTGCCAGCAGCTTAGGTGGAGGCCAGTCCACAGATACGCAGTATTTT. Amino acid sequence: CASSLGGGQSTDTQYF.

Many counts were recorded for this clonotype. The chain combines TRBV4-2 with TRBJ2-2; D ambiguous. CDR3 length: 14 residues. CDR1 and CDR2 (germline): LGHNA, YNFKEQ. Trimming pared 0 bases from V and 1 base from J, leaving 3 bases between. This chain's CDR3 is CASSQERNTGELFF. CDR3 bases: TGTGCCAGCAGCCAAGAACGGAACACCGGGGAGCTGTTTTTT.

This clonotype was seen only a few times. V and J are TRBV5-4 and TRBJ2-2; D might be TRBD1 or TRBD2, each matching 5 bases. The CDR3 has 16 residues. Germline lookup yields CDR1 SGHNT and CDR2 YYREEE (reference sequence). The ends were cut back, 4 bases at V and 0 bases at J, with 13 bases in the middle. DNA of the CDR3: TGTGCCAGCAGCCGAGGGGCAGCTACGAACACCGGGGAGCTGTTTTTT. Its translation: CASSRGAATNTGELFF.

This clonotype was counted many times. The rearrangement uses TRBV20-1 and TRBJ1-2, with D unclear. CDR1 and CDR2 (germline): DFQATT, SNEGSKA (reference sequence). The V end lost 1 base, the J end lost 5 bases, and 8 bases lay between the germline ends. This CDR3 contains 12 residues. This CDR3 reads CSARAVEYGYTF. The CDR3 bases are TGCAGTGCTAGAGCGGTTGAGTATGGCTACACCTTC.

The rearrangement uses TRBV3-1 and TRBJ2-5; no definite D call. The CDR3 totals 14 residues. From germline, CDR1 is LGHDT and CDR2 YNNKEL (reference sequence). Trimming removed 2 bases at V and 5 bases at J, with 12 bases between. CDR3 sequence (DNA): TGTGCCAGCAGCCAAAGTGTCCGGCCCGAGACCCAGTACTTC. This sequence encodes CASSQSVRPETQYF.

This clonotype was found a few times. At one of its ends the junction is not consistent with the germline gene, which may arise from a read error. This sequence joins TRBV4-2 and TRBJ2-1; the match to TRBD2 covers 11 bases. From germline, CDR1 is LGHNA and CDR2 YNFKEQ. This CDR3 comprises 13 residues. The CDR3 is CASSQEASGGYRF. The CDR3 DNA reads TGTGCCAGCAGCCAAGAGGCTAGCGGGGGGTACAGGTTC.

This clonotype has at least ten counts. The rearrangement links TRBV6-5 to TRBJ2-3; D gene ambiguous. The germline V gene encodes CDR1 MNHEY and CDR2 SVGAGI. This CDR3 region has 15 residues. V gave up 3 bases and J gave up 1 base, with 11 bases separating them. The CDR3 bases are TGTGCCAGCAGTTATAGGGCCTCAGGCACAGATACGCAGTATTTT. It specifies CASSYRASGTDTQYF.

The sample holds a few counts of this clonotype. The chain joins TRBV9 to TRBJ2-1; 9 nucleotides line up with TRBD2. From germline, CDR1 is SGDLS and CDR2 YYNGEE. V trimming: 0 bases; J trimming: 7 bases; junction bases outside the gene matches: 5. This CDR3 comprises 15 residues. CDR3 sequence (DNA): TGTGCCAGCAGCGTAGGTAGCGGGAGATCAAATGAGCAGTTCTTC. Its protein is CASSVGSGRSNEQFF.

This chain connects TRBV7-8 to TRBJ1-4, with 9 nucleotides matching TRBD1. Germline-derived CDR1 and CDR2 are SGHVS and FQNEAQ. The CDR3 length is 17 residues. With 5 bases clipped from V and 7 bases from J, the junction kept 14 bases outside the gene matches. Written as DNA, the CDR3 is TGTGCCAGCAGCCCCCGTCCCGGGACAGGGTTCAGTGAAAAACTGTTTTTT. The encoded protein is CASSPRPGTGFSEKLFF.

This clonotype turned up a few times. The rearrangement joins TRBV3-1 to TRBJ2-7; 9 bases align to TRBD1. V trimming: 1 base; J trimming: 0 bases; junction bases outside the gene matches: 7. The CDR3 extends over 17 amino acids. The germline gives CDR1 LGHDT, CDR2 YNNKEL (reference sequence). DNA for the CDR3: TGTGCCAGCAGCCAAGCCTTGGGACAGGGAAGCTCCTACGAGCAGTACTTC. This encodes CASSQALGQGSSYEQYF.

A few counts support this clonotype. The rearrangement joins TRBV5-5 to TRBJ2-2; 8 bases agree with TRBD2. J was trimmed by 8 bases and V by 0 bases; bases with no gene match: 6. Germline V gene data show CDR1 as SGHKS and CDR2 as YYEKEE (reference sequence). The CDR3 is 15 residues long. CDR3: CASSLEIAGYGELFF. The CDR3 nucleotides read TGTGCCAGCAGCTTGGAAATAGCGGGGTATGGGGAGCTGTTTTTT.

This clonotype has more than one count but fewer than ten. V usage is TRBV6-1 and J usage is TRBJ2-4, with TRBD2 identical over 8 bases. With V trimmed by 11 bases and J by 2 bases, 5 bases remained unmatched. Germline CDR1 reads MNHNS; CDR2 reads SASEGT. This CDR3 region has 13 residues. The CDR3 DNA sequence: TGTGCCTGCCAGCGGGGGTCCAAAAACATTCAGTACTTC. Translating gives CACQRGSKNIQYF.